This TCR beta chain is from a study of blood T cell repertoires in COVID-19. The ends lost 1 base at V and 7 bases at J; junction bases unmatched: 6. This CDR3 spans 16 amino acids. The germline CDR1 and CDR2 sequences are SEHNR and FQNEAQ (reference sequence). Measured with immunoSEQ multiplex PCR; TCRdb has only the in-frame clones, and not every one. The profile shows more than 90,000 clones, roughly 86% of them singletons. The sequenced sample consisted of peripheral blood. The V call is TRBV7-9, the J call TRBJ1-6; 8 bases are a match to TRBD1. This sequence originates from a man aged 40-49 years with acute or convalescent COVID-19. CDR3 loop: CASSLGQGLQNSPLHF. The DNA for the CDR3 is TGTGCCAGCAGCTTAGGACAGGGGCTGCAGAATTCACCCCTCCACTTT.